Sequencing of this T cell receptor (beta chain) was carried out in a study of T cell repertoires in cytomegalovirus infection. This clonotype was detected many times. TCRdb re-called the reads with MiXCR, one entry per CDR3 protein. The sample yields about 330,000 distinct CDR3 sequences, around 9.5% seen once. The sample was PBMCs. This TCR was recovered from a human donor in good health (CMV status not recorded). Some clones in this sample may be carry-over from other donors' samples.

In nucleotides, the CDR3 is TGTGCCAGCAGCTTGGGACAGGGAGGCGGGGAGCTGTTTTTT. It codes for CASSLGQGGGELFF. The chain is built from TRBV7-2 and TRBJ2-2; 9 bases map to TRBD1. The CDR3 consists of 14 residues. Germline CDR1 is SGHTA and CDR2 is FQGNSA. V was clipped by 3 bases and J by 7 bases; unmatched bases: 3.